Sequencing of this T cell receptor (beta chain) was carried out in a study of blood T cell repertoires in COVID-19 (dated by TCRdb to about 2020). Concerning the study at large: The collaborator samples originated in the United States, Italy and Spain and spanned the acute and convalescent phases of COVID-19. The prospective study material was composed of cDNA or gDNA derived from T cells, B-cell-depleted T cells, or PBMCs. Deeply sampled blood TCRbeta repertoires from subjects exposed to, actively infected with, or recovered from COVID-19 were included in the dataset. The repertoires were made available in a free public database intended to serve as a resource for research on the immune response to SARS-CoV-2. The samples were drawn from two sources: the first 160 participants of the ongoing ImmuneRACE study, and 1,254 subjects contributed by 6 global collaborators. Nearly every sample came with metadata listing a de-identified subject ID, COVID-19 status, age in years and sex. Where HLA class I and class II types were available, the types were taken from metadata supplied by the sample provider, not from assay-based typing.

Whole blood was collected in K2EDTA tubes by collaborating institutions according to the institutions' own protocols. Collaborator samples were shipped for TCRbeta analysis as frozen whole blood, isolated PBMCs, or DNA extracted from either sample type. The immunoSEQ Assay, a bias-controlled multiplex PCR, was used to amplify TCRbeta CDR3 regions from genomic DNA. The source study handled its data this way. The number of nucleated cells in each sample was estimated from the amplification of reference gene primers within the assay. To quantify the absolute abundance of each unique TCRbeta CDR3 rearrangement, sequence reads were collapsed and filtered. Productive Simpson clonality was computed per sample as the square root of Simpson's diversity index over productive rearrangements. Here the immuneACCESS table is served through TCRdb, limited to in-frame sequences with V and J called. Missing clones are a known gap in these copies; in checked studies unresolved V genes cover under half, and the rest lacks a known reason. V, J and clone size derive from that table, while D and trimming were established from the DNA sequence. The sample data list some 80,000 clones, and about four fifths of these were observed just once. 10% to 15% of the sample is in the top ten clones.

Here is what the overall study found, with its caveats: The quantity of clinical and demographic metadata differed by source and by participant and was supplied without curation.

A remark on this clone: Which antigen it targets is not known. No base-level quality is on record; no much larger clone is a single base apart.

V lost 2 bases and J lost 4 bases, and the count of bases not matched to a germline gene is 5. The germline V gene encodes CDR1 SGHTA and CDR2 FQGTGA. Spanning cysteine to phenylalanine, the CDR3 consists of 15 amino acids. The DNA shown is the 45-base CDR3, in frame from base 1. The sample comprised peripheral blood. The receptor's source is a human donor in a cohort sampled during active COVID-19. The chain is encoded by TRBV7-3 joined to TRBJ2-7; a stretch of 10 junction bases matches TRBD2. This receptor has the CDR3 CASSLGAGGPYEQYF. At the DNA level, the sequence is TGTGCCAGCAGCTTAGGAGCGGGAGGGCCTTACGAGCAGTACTTC.